The 27 T cell receptor beta chains presented below share a single source sample, sequenced in a study of identical twins. TCRdb reprocessed the 5' RACE reads with MiXCR, giving one entry per CDR3 protein. The repertoire holds 1.5 million to 2 million distinct CDR3 sequences, with around 29% as singletons. The sample taken for sequencing was cord blood. Receptors originate from a newborn girl in good health.

This clonotype was counted at least ten times. V gene TRBV5-1 combines with J gene TRBJ2-3; no definite D call. Germline V gene data show CDR1 as SGHRS and CDR2 as YFSETQ. The CDR3 contains 15 residues. V was trimmed by 1 base and J by 2 bases, leaving 11 bases between them. The CDR3 loop reads CASSLLDLPTDTQYF. The CDR3 nucleotides are TGCGCCAGCAGCTTGCTTGACCTGCCCACAGATACGCAGTATTTT. The variable domain in full, completed from reference TRBV5-1 and TRBJ2-3, reads KAGVTQTPRYLIKTRGQQVTLSCSPISGHRSVSWYQQTPGQGLQFLFEYFSETQRNKGNFPGRFSGRQFSNSRSEMNVSTLELGDSALYLCASSLLDLPTDTQYFGPGTRLTVL.

As for this clonotype: The junction and the germline gene differ at one end; a read error may be behind it. This sequence joins TRBV29-1 and TRBJ2-7; TRBD1 is a possible D gene (7 bases). Germline CDR1 SQVTM, CDR2 ANQGSEA. This CDR3 has 13 amino acids. CDR3 sequence reads: CSVAGGGLYEHYF. In DNA form, the CDR3 reads TGCAGCGTGGCAGGGGGAGGACTTTACGAGCACTACTTC.

In DNA, the CDR3 is TGTGCCAGCAGCTCCCGGTTCAACGGGGGGCGCGGGTCTAATTCACCCCTCCACTTT. Translation gives CASSSRFNGGRGSNSPLHF. This sequence joins TRBV9 and TRBJ1-6; the D gene is possibly TRBD1 (6 bases). This CDR3 comprises 19 residues. Trimming removed 4 bases at V and 6 bases at J, with 26 bases between. Germline V gene data show CDR1 as SGDLS and CDR2 as YYNGEE.

This clonotype was seen more than once but under ten times. The chain has TRBV28 and TRBJ1-2; 7 nucleotides line up with TRBD1. There are 17 residues in the CDR3. Germline lookup yields CDR1 MDHEN and CDR2 SYDVKM. V shed 2 bases and J 8 bases; nucleotides not matched to a gene: 17. The CDR3 region is CASSLGQQGRFIQGYTF. In DNA form, the CDR3 reads TGTGCCAGCAGTTTAGGGCAACAGGGGAGGTTCATTCAAGGCTACACCTTC.

The V gene is TRBV5-5, the J gene TRBJ2-5; the match to TRBD1 covers 8 bases. V lost 2 bases to trimming and J lost 3 bases; unmatched junction nucleotides: 9. Germline CDR1 reads SGHKS; CDR2 reads YYEKEE (reference sequence). The CDR3 extends over 16 amino acids. The CDR3 region has the DNA TGTGCCAGCAGCTTTTCCCCGGGACAGGTTAAAGAGACCCAGTACTTC. Translating gives CASSFSPGQVKETQYF.

This clonotype was observed a few times. The chain carries TRBV5-1 and TRBJ2-4; D not resolved. V was cut by 6 bases and J by 0 bases, with 19 bases left in between. Germline-derived CDR1 and CDR2 are SGHRS and YFSETQ. The CDR3 is 17 amino acids. In DNA, the CDR3 is TGCGCCAGCAATCTCGGCGATTGGGAACTAGCCAAAAACATTCAGTACTTC. Translation: CASNLGDWELAKNIQYF.

The chain joins TRBV9 to TRBJ2-7; 8 positions agree with TRBD2. The ends lost 0 bases at V and 1 base at J; junction bases unmatched: 3. Germline CDR1 is SGDLS and CDR2 is YYNGEE. The CDR3 covers 15 residues. CDR3 DNA: TGTGCCAGCAGCGTAGGTAGCGGGATTTCCTACGAGCAGTACTTC. Its protein is CASSVGSGISYEQYF.

The rearrangement uses TRBV7-8 and TRBJ1-2; D might be TRBD1 (6 bases). The CDR3 consists of 13 residues. Per the germline V gene, CDR1 is SGHVS and CDR2 is FQNEAQ. V was trimmed by 2 bases and J by 9 bases, leaving 13 bases between them. The DNA for the CDR3 is TGTGCCAGCAGCTTACCAGTACAGGGAAGCTACACCTTC. Its protein is CASSLPVQGSYTF.

With regard to this clonotype: One end of the junction does not line up with germline, which may come from a read error. The V gene is TRBV11-2, the J gene TRBJ1-6; no reliable D call. The V gene's germline CDR1 is SGHAT and CDR2 FQNNGV. CDR3 size: 16 residues. The CDR3 coding sequence is TGTGCAAGCAGCTTAATCCGGCGCTCCTATAATTCACCCCTCCACTTT. This codes for CASSLIRRSYNSPLHF.

Only a few counts were recorded for this clonotype. The rearrangement joins TRBV4-2 to TRBJ2-2; D ambiguous. Germline-derived CDR1 and CDR2 are LGHNA and YNFKEQ. The CDR3 length is 15 residues. V was pared by 1 base and J by 3 bases, with 9 bases between. As DNA, the CDR3 is TGTGCCAGCAGCCAAGTGGGCCTATACACCGGGGAGCTGTTTTTT. This encodes CASSQVGLYTGELFF.

The V call is TRBV2, the J call TRBJ2-3, with 9 bases fitting TRBD2. This CDR3 is built from 14 residues. Germline V gene lookup returns CDR1 SNHLY and CDR2 FYNNEI. V gave up 6 bases and J gave up 6 bases; unmatched junction bases: 7. CDR3 coding DNA: TGTGCCAGCAGCCGGACTAGCGAGTGGGATACGCAGTATTTT. It translates to CASSRTSEWDTQYF.

The V gene is TRBV6-2 or TRBV6-3, the J gene TRBJ2-3; unclear D gene. Germline V gene data show CDR1 as MNHEY and CDR2 as SVGEGT. V was shortened by 6 bases and J by 3 bases, with 10 bases between the two germline ends. The CDR3 loop spans 13 amino acids. The CDR3 protein is CASRAIFTDTQYF. The CDR3 DNA is TGTGCCAGCAGAGCCATTTTTACAGATACGCAGTATTTT.

This sequence joins TRBV10-3 and TRBJ2-1; TRBD2 matches 8 bases. After removal of 10 bases from V and 9 bases from J, the junction contained 17 bases not matched to a gene. The V gene's germline CDR1 is ENHRY and CDR2 SYGVKD. The CDR3 is made up of 15 amino acids. CDR3 residues: CATNSGTRFSGEQFF. The CDR3 bases are TGTGCCACCAACTCCGGGACTAGGTTCTCCGGTGAGCAGTTCTTC.

This chain connects TRBV20-1 to TRBJ1-4; D gene ambiguous. The germline V and J ends were trimmed by 3 bases and 6 bases, with 5 bases remaining between them. Germline CDR1 DFQATT, CDR2 SNEGSKA (reference sequence). The CDR3 consists of 11 residues. In DNA, the CDR3 is TGCAGTGCTAGTAAGGATGAAAAACTGTTTTTT. Translating gives CSASKDEKLFF.

V is TRBV20-1 and J is TRBJ2-3; D is ambiguous. The germline V gene encodes CDR1 DFQATT and CDR2 SNEGSKA (reference sequence). Trimming left V 1 base short and J 0 bases short, with 5 bases between. The CDR3 extends over 13 amino acids. This CDR3 reads CSARVHSTDTQYF. Written as DNA, the CDR3 is TGCAGTGCTAGAGTCCACAGCACAGATACGCAGTATTTT.

Of note for this clonotype: Mismatch with germline at one junction end may stem from a read error. The genes are TRBV6-6 and TRBJ2-4; 8 bases map to TRBD2. The J call is doubtful: the DNA matches TRBJ2-5 better. The germline CDR1 and CDR2 sequences are MNHNY and SVGAGI (reference sequence). The CDR3 is 13 amino acids. CDR3 loop: CASGYGGAKTQYF. CDR3 coding DNA: TGTGCCAGCGGTTACGGGGGGGCCAAGACCCAGTACTTC.

With respect to this clonotype: A far larger clone differs by one base, so this is likely a read error. This rearrangement joins TRBV20-1 to TRBJ1-2; D may be TRBD1 (5 bases). There are 12 residues in the CDR3. In germline, CDR1 is DFQATT, CDR2 SNEGSKA (reference sequence). Deletions cut 6 bases from V and 4 bases from J, with 12 bases between. For the CDR3, the DNA is TGCAGTGCAAGGGGCAGGGTCTATGGCTACACCTTC. Encoded protein: CSARGRVYGYTF.

The rearrangement joins TRBV6-6 to TRBJ2-4, with D unresolved. The J call is uncertain, as TRBJ2-5 better fits the DNA end. The CDR3 extends over 17 amino acids. CDR1 MNHNY and CDR2 SVGAGI come from the germline V gene (reference sequence). In DNA form, the CDR3 reads TGTGCCAGCAGTTACTCGATGCGTCTATTGCGACAAGAGACCCAGTACTTC. Translating it yields CASSYSMRLLRQETQYF.

This clonotype was detected a few times. The rearrangement uses TRBV12-5 and TRBJ2-1, with TRBD1 matching over 10 bases. V shed 7 bases, J shed 3 bases, and the junction held 6 bases outside the gene matches. Germline V gives CDR1 LGHNT, CDR2 FRNRAP. This CDR3 comprises 15 residues. The CDR3 region has the DNA TGTGCTAGTGCCATACGGACAGGGGGCTACAATGAGCAGTTCTTC. This gives the protein CASAIRTGGYNEQFF.

The chain is built from TRBV28 and TRBJ2-1; possibly TRBD1 for D (7 bases). V was trimmed by 2 bases and J by 2 bases, leaving 10 bases between them. Germline V CDR1 and CDR2: MDHEN, SYDVKM. The CDR3 sequence is 15 residues long. The CDR3 protein is CASSLDREAYNEQFF. For the CDR3, the DNA is TGTGCCAGCAGTTTAGACAGGGAGGCCTACAATGAGCAGTTCTTC.

In its sample, this clonotype was seen a few times. This sequence joins TRBV27 and TRBJ2-7; 8 positions match TRBD2. CDR3 length: 15 residues. Germline lookup yields CDR1 MNHEY and CDR2 SMNVEV (reference sequence). The ends lost 6 bases at V and 0 bases at J; junction bases unmatched: 7. The CDR3 bases are TGTGCCAGCAGCATAAAGCGGGGGAGCTCCTACGAGCAGTACTTC. Protein sequence: CASSIKRGSSYEQYF.

The table lists this clonotype with a few counts. The chain has TRBV7-2 and TRBJ1-4, with unresolved D. V gave up 3 bases and J gave up 8 bases, with 10 bases separating them. The germline gives CDR1 SGHTA, CDR2 FQGNSA. The CDR3 contains 13 residues. The CDR3 sequence: CASSFRTDEKLFF. The DNA for the CDR3 is TGTGCCAGCAGCTTTAGGACTGACGAAAAACTGTTTTTT. Together with reference TRBV7-2 and TRBJ1-4, the CDR3 gives the full variable domain: GAGVSQSPSNKVTEKGKDVELRCDPISGHTALYWYRQSLGQGLEFLIYFQGNSAPDKSGLPSDRFSAERTGGSVSTLTIQRTQQEDSAVYLCASSFRTDEKLFFGSGTQLSVL.

This clonotype was recorded many times. The chain has TRBV7-9 and TRBJ2-7; the D is unclear. V was clipped by 1 base and J by 0 bases, with 10 bases between them. Germline-derived CDR1 and CDR2 are SEHNR and FQNEAQ (reference sequence). The CDR3 consists of 15 residues. This chain's CDR3 is CASSLGIGPSYEQYF. CDR3 nucleotides: TGTGCCAGCAGCTTAGGCATAGGACCCTCCTACGAGCAGTACTTC.

This rearrangement joins TRBV2 to TRBJ2-3; unclear D gene. V was trimmed by 3 bases and J by 1 base, leaving 11 bases between them. The CDR3 is 15 residues long. CDR1 is SNHLY and CDR2 is FYNNEI in the germline V gene. Here the CDR3 DNA reads TGTGCCAGCAGTGAGGCCCCTTTAGGCACAGATACGCAGTATTTT. Translated: CASSEAPLGTDTQYF.

V and J are TRBV7-9 and TRBJ2-1, with D perhaps TRBD1 or TRBD2 (5 bases each). Germline V gene sequence: CDR1 SEHNR, CDR2 FQNEAQ (reference sequence). Trimming stripped 2 bases from V and 8 bases from J, with 13 bases between. The CDR3 loop spans 14 amino acids. The DNA of the CDR3 is TGTGCCAGCAGCTTACCCCGAGGGGCCCATGAGCAGTTCTTC. This sequence encodes CASSLPRGAHEQFF. Full variable domain (missing parts from reference TRBV7-9 and TRBJ2-1): DTGVSQNPRHKITKRGQNVTFRCDPISEHNRLYWYRQTLGQGPEFLTYFQNEAQLEKSRLLSDRFSAERPKGSFSTLEIQRTEQGDSAMYLCASSLPRGAHEQFFGPGTRLTVL.

This clonotype was counted ten times or more. The chain is built from TRBV29-1 and TRBJ2-7; D tentatively reads TRBD1 or TRBD2 (5 bases each). The CDR3 covers 17 residues. Between the trimmed V and J ends, which lost 7 bases and 2 bases, there was a span of 27 bases. Germline loops: CDR1 SQVTM, CDR2 ANQGSEA. As DNA, the CDR3 is TGCAGCGACCCCCTGAGCGTGAGGACCAGGGACCCCTACGAGCAGTACTTC. Protein sequence: CSDPLSVRTRDPYEQYF.

There are many counts of this clonotype. The rearrangement joins TRBV5-1 to TRBJ2-5, with 13 bases identical to TRBD2. J lost 6 bases, V lost 2 bases, and 7 bases had no gene match. CDR1 and CDR2 (germline): SGHRS, YFSETQ. This CDR3 is 16 amino acids long. The CDR3 bases are TGCGCCAGCAGCTTTGGACTAGCGGGAGTTTCGAAGACCCAGTACTTC. Amino acids: CASSFGLAGVSKTQYF.